This T cell receptor beta chain was documented in a study of T-cell reconstitution after alpha-beta-depleted transplantation in children. The authors prepared the TCRbeta library with unique molecular identifiers. TCRdb re-called the PCR reads through MiXCR, storing one row per CDR3 protein. The data hold 500,000 to 650,000 distinct CDR3 sequences, with roughly 10% observed a single time. The V end lost 0 bases, the J end lost 3 bases, and 6 bases lay between the germline ends. Looked up from germline, CDR1 is DFQATT and CDR2 is SNEGSKA (reference sequence). This CDR3 spans 13 amino acids. This specimen consisted of PBMCs, mostly from graft donor cells, obtained 180 days after TCRalphabeta/CD19-depleted stem cell transplant. The TCR was taken from a female patient aged 2 to 10 who had a stem cell transplant for aplastic anemia, so the T cells may come from the graft donor. The chain links TRBV20-1 to TRBJ2-4; D gene unclear. The CDR3 is CSARDYGKNIQYF. CDR3 coding DNA: TGCAGTGCTAGAGATTACGGCAAAAACATTCAGTACTTC.